The source of this T cell receptor beta chain is a study of blood T cell repertoires in COVID-19. The wider study: PBMCs, B-cell-depleted T cells, or T cells provided the cDNA or gDNA that made up the material.

CDR3 size: 13 residues. V was cut by 3 bases and J by 1 base, with 9 bases left in between. Germline V gene data show CDR1 as SQVTM and CDR2 as ANQGSEA. Seattle patients were enrolled while actively infected and followed longitudinally. Study processing details: Researchers report that nucleated cell counts were estimated from reference gene primer amplification. Generated by immunoSEQ multiplex PCR, the TCRdb table keeps only in-frame clones and is missing some. The D gene and trimming were derived from the DNA, and the V and J assignments and clone size from that table. The data contain approximately 390,000 clones, approximately 89% of them seen just once; the ten biggest clones take up 2.3%.

Sequencing was carried out using peripheral blood. This rearrangement joins TRBV29-1 to TRBJ1-1; D might be TRBD1 (6 bases). This TCR was recovered from a woman aged 55-69 years with COVID-19, enrolled during active disease. The CDR3 DNA reads as TGCAGCGTTGAGAGGGGGACGAACACTGAAGCTTTCTTT. The encoded protein is CSVERGTNTEAFF.